The 24 T cell receptor beta chains given below trace back to one sample, sequenced in a study of blood T cell repertoires in COVID-19. Using immunoSEQ multiplex PCR, the repertoire was profiled, and TCRdb retains in-frame clones only, with some absent. The sample consists of about 38,000 clones, 70% to 90% of them appearing once. Input material: peripheral blood. The receptor source for this set is a man aged 65 to 79 with active COVID-19.

This clone appeared once. The chain joins TRBV7-8 to TRBJ2-2; 11 bases are shared with TRBD2. CDR3 length: 18 amino acids. V trimming: 5 bases; J trimming: 7 bases; junction bases outside the gene matches: 15. Germline CDR1 reads SGHVS; CDR2 reads FQNEAQ. CDR3 in DNA: TGTGCCAGCAGCACCCGGAGGGGGCTAGCGGGAGGTAGCGGGGAGCTGTTTTTT. Translated: CASSTRRGLAGGSGELFF.

The chain has TRBV2 and TRBJ2-7; 8 positions agree with TRBD1. The germline CDR1 and CDR2 sequences are SNHLY and FYNNEI. After removal of 1 base from V and 6 bases from J, the junction contained 2 bases not matched to a gene. The CDR3 covers 13 residues. CDR3 in amino acids: CASSEGTGTEQYF. The DNA for the CDR3 is TGTGCCAGCAGTGAAGGGACAGGGACCGAGCAGTACTTC.

The CDR3: CASSYAKGSGNEQYF. CDR3 DNA: TGTGCCAGCAGTTACGCGAAAGGGTCAGGGAACGAGCAGTACTTC. The chain combines TRBV6-6 with TRBJ2-7; maybe TRBD1 (5 bases). V was cut by 2 bases and J by 5 bases, with 16 bases left in between. This CDR3 region has 15 residues. In germline, CDR1 is MNHNY, CDR2 SVGAGI (reference sequence).

This sequence joins TRBV24-1 and TRBJ1-2; D call uncertain. The CDR3 spans 13 residues. V was shortened by 3 bases and J by 5 bases, with 9 bases between the two germline ends. From germline, CDR1 is KGHDR and CDR2 SFDVKD. The CDR3: CATSDSNSYGYTF. In DNA, the CDR3 is TGTGCCACCAGTGATAGTAACTCGTATGGCTACACCTTC.

V and J are TRBV19 and TRBJ1-2; 7 bases align to TRBD1. This CDR3 contains 15 residues. Per the germline V gene, CDR1 is LNHDA and CDR2 is SQIVND (reference sequence). V shed 5 bases and J 4 bases; nucleotides not matched to a gene: 10. The CDR3 region is CASSVLETGIYGYTF. CDR3 coding DNA: TGTGCCAGTAGTGTCCTTGAGACAGGGATCTATGGCTACACCTTC.

The genes are TRBV4-1 and TRBJ1-2; TRBD1 might be the D (5 bases). CDR3 length equals 18 residues. CDR1 and CDR2 from the germline V gene are MGHRA and YSYEKL. V dropped 3 bases and J dropped 1 base, with 21 bases sitting between them. The CDR3 protein is CASSHHWGGNRFNYGYTF. The DNA for the CDR3 is TGCGCCAGCAGCCACCACTGGGGGGGAAACCGGTTTAACTATGGCTACACCTTC.

This chain joins TRBV7-3 and TRBJ2-1, with TRBD2 matching over 8 bases. Germline trimming cut 5 bases from V and 5 bases from J; bases unmatched to any gene: 8. This CDR3 has 15 residues. CDR1 is SGHTA and CDR2 is FQGTGA in the germline V gene. This chain's CDR3 is CASSPAGVRNNEQFF. For the CDR3, the DNA is TGTGCCAGCAGCCCAGCGGGAGTCCGAAACAATGAGCAGTTCTTC.

This chain connects TRBV18 to TRBJ1-1; a possible D gene is TRBD1 (6 bases). The CDR3 runs 15 residues. V was pared by 0 bases and J by 4 bases, with 12 bases between. Germline-derived CDR1 and CDR2 are KGHSH and LQKENI. The CDR3 bases are TGTGCCAGCTCACCACCGGGGGGGCGACGCACTGAAGCTTTCTTT. Its protein is CASSPPGGRRTEAFF.

The rearrangement uses TRBV7-3 and TRBJ2-7; TRBD2 agrees at 7 bases. Germline assignment: CDR1 SGHTA and CDR2 FQGTGA. V trimming: 1 base; J trimming: 3 bases; junction bases outside the gene matches: 6. This CDR3 is built from 15 residues. The CDR3 reads CASSLIAGEIYEQYF. CDR3 bases: TGTGCCAGCAGCTTAATTGCGGGGGAAATCTACGAGCAGTACTTC. Combining the CDR3 with reference TRBV7-3 and TRBJ2-7 gives the whole variable domain GAGVSQTPSNKVTEKGKYVELRCDPISGHTALYWYRQSLGQGPEFLIYFQGTGAADDSGLPNDRFFAVRPEGSVSTLKIQRTERGDSAVYLCASSLIAGEIYEQYFGPGTRLTVT.

This chain links TRBV28 with TRBJ1-1; the D is unclear. Looked up from germline, CDR1 is MDHEN and CDR2 is SYDVKM. Trimming removed 6 bases at V and 10 bases at J, with 21 bases between. The CDR3 covers 14 residues. DNA of the CDR3: TGTGCCAGCAGGACAAGCGGACCGCCGGCGGGAGCTTTCTTT. Amino acid sequence: CASRTSGPPAGAFF.

J is TRBJ2-5 and V is TRBV7-8; 11 positions agree with TRBD1. Germline CDR1 is SGHVS and CDR2 is FQNEAQ. With V trimmed by 8 bases and J by 4 bases, 6 bases remained unmatched. The CDR3 spans 14 residues. The CDR3 DNA sequence: TGTGCCAGCGCGGGACAGGGGGGGGGAGAGACCCAGTACTTC. This gives the protein CASAGQGGGETQYF.

V and J are TRBV7-2 and TRBJ2-1; possibly TRBD2 for D (5 bases). Trimming pared 2 bases from V and 0 bases from J, leaving 11 bases between. The CDR3 is made up of 16 amino acids. CDR1 is SGHTA and CDR2 is FQGNSA in the germline V gene. The CDR3, as DNA: TGTGCCAGCAGCTTATACAGCGGCTCCTCCTACAATGAGCAGTTCTTC. Protein product: CASSLYSGSSYNEQFF.

V usage is TRBV5-5 and J usage is TRBJ2-5; TRBD2 matches 8 bases. CDR3 size: 15 residues. The trim removed 4 bases at V and 5 bases at J, leaving 10 bases unmatched. Germline loops: CDR1 SGHKS, CDR2 YYEKEE (reference sequence). This CDR3 is CASSRLGAGAETQYF. The CDR3 DNA sequence: TGTGCCAGCAGCCGCCTGGGAGCGGGAGCCGAGACCCAGTACTTC.

CDR3 residues: CASSVAATSGETQYF. The CDR3 DNA reads TGTGCCAGCAGCGTAGCTGCAACTAGCGGGGAGACCCAGTACTTC. The chain carries TRBV9 and TRBJ2-5; 9 nucleotides align to TRBD2. V lost 0 bases to trimming and J lost 5 bases; unmatched junction nucleotides: 5. This CDR3 has 15 amino acids. The V gene's germline CDR1 is SGDLS and CDR2 YYNGEE.

The chain couples TRBV10-3 to TRBJ1-4; 8 bases map to TRBD1. Per the germline V gene, CDR1 is ENHRY and CDR2 is SYGVKD. This CDR3 region has 14 residues. Unmatched junction bases numbered 8, after V lost 7 bases and J lost 7 bases. CDR3 bases: TGTGCCATCAAACACAGGGGGGATAGTGAAAAACTGTTTTTT. It yields the protein CAIKHRGDSEKLFF.

The chain recombines TRBV5-1 with TRBJ2-1; TRBD2 aligns across 7 bases. The CDR3 is 12 residues long. CDR1 is SGHRS and CDR2 is YFSETQ in the germline V gene. DNA for the CDR3: TGCGCAAATTCCGGGGAGGGAGGTGAGCAGTTCTTC. This sequence encodes CANSGEGGEQFF.

This rearrangement joins TRBV18 to TRBJ2-7; D is possibly TRBD1 (5 bases). In germline, CDR1 is KGHSH, CDR2 LQKENI. The CDR3 is made up of 13 amino acids. The V gene lost 2 bases and the J gene lost 4 bases, with 9 bases spanning the gap. The CDR3 nucleotides are TGTGCCAGCTCACCAACCAGGGTATACGAGCAGTACTTC. It is translated as CASSPTRVYEQYF.

The V call is TRBV7-3, the J call TRBJ2-5, with D perhaps matching TRBD2 (6 bases). CDR1 is SGHTA and CDR2 is FQGTGA in the germline V gene. The CDR3 loop spans 16 amino acids. V was trimmed by 5 bases and J by 5 bases, leaving 21 bases between them. In nucleotides, the CDR3 is TGTGCCAGCAGCGACCCCCTCGGCGGCGGGGAGGAGACCCAGTACTTC. Translated, it gives CASSDPLGGGEETQYF.

In regard to this clone: Mismatch with germline at one junction end may stem from a read error. The chain couples TRBV28 to TRBJ1-5; 8 bases are shared with TRBD1. The V gene's germline CDR1 is MDHEN and CDR2 SYDVKM. This CDR3 contains 16 residues. The CDR3 nucleotides read TGTGCCAGCAGTGCTACGACAGGGGATAGCCATCAGCCCCAGCATTTT. It translates to CASSATTGDSHQPQHF. The entire variable domain, with the rest obtained from reference TRBV28 and TRBJ1-5, is as follows: DVKVTQSSRYLVKRTGEKVFLECVQDMDHENMFWYRQDPGLGLRLIYFSYDVKMKEKGDIPEGYSVSREKKERFSLILESASTNQTSMYLCASSATTGDSHQPQHFGDGTRLSIL.

V is TRBV7-3 and J is TRBJ2-2, with 7 bases aligning to TRBD2. From germline, CDR1 is SGHTA and CDR2 FQGTGA. CDR3 length: 14 amino acids. Losses at the gene ends were 5 bases for V and 5 bases for J; bases not matched to a gene: 5. The CDR3, as DNA: TGTGCCAGCAGCAGGACTAGGGATACCGGGGAGCTGTTTTTT. Protein product: CASSRTRDTGELFF.

The rearrangement uses TRBV7-9 and TRBJ2-1, with TRBD2 matching over 11 bases. V lost 6 bases and J lost 7; bases outside the gene matches: 11. This CDR3 has 16 amino acids. Germline V gene sequence: CDR1 SEHNR, CDR2 FQNEAQ (reference sequence). The CDR3 region is CASSDLSGRAGNEQFF. The CDR3 coding sequence is TGTGCCAGCAGTGACCTTAGCGGGAGGGCGGGGAATGAGCAGTTCTTC. The full variable domain, in which reference TRBV7-9 and TRBJ2-1 provide the parts outside the CDR3, is DTGVSQNPRHKITKRGQNVTFRCDPISEHNRLYWYRQTLGQGPEFLTYFQNEAQLEKSRLLSDRFSAERPKGSFSTLEIQRTEQGDSAMYLCASSDLSGRAGNEQFFGPGTRLTVL.

Only one count was recorded for this clone. The V and J genes are TRBV6-2 or TRBV6-3 and TRBJ1-4, with TRBD1 matching over 10 bases. The V and J ends lost 4 bases and 4 bases, in that order; junction bases with no gene match: 6. The CDR3 length is 16 residues. The germline V gene has CDR1 MNHEY and CDR2 SVGEGT. CDR3 DNA: TGTGCCAGCAGTTCCGGGACAGGGGCGGTTAATGAAAAACTGTTTTTT. Translated, it gives CASSSGTGAVNEKLFF.

The CDR3: CASRSDPGQNTEAFF. The CDR3 DNA sequence: TGCGCCAGCAGGTCAGACCCGGGACAGAACACTGAAGCTTTCTTT. This chain uses TRBV5-1 with TRBJ1-1; possibly TRBD1 for D (6 bases). CDR1 and CDR2 from the germline V gene are SGHRS and YFSETQ. This CDR3 spans 15 amino acids. Trimming left V 5 bases short and J 1 base short, with 15 bases between.

The chain employs TRBV18 and TRBJ2-1; D unresolved. Trimming stripped 0 bases from V and 0 bases from J, with 6 bases between. Looked up from germline, CDR1 is KGHSH and CDR2 is LQKENI. The CDR3 contains 15 residues. CDR3 bases: TGTGCCAGCTCACCACCCATGAGCTCCTACAATGAGCAGTTCTTC. Its translation: CASSPPMSSYNEQFF.